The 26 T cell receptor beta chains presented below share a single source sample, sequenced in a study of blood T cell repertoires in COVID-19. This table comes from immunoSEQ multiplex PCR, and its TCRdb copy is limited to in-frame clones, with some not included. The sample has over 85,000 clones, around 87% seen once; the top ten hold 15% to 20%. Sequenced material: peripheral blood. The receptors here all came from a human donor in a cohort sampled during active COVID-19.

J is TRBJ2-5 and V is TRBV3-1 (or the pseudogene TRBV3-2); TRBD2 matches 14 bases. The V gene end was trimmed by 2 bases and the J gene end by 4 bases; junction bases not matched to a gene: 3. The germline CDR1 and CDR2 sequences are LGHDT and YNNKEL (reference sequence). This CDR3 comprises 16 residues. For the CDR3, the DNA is TGTGCCAGCAGCCAAAGAGGGACTAGCGGGAGAGAGACCCAGTACTTC. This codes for CASSQRGTSGRETQYF.

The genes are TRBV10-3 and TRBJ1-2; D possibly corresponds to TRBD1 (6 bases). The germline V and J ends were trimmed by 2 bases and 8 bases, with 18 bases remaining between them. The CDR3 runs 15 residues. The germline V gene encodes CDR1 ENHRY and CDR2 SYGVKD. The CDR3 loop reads CAISESTGLLWGYTF. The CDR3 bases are TGTGCCATCAGTGAGAGTACAGGGTTGCTCTGGGGCTACACCTTC.

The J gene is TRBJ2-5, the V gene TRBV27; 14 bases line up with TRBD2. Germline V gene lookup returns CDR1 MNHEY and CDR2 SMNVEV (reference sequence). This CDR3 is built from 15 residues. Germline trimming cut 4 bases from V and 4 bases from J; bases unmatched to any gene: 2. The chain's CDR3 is CASSSGLAGAETQYF. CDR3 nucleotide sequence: TGTGCCAGCAGTTCGGGACTAGCGGGAGCAGAGACCCAGTACTTC.

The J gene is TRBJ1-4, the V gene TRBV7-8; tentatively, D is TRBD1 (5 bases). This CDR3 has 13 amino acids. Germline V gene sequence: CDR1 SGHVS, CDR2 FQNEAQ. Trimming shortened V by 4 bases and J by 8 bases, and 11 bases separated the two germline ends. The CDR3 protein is CASSSPGVEKLFF. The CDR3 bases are TGTGCCAGCAGCTCGCCGGGGGTCGAAAAACTGTTTTTT.

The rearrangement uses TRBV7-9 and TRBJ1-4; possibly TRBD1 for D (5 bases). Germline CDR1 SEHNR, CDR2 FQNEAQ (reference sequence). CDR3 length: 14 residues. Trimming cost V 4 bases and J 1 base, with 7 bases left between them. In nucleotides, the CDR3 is TGTGCCAGCAGCTCAAGGGGAACTAATGAAAAACTGTTTTTT. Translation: CASSSRGTNEKLFF.

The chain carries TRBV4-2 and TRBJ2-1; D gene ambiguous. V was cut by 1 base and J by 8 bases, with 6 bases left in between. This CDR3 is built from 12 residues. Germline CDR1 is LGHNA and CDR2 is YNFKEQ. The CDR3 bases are TGTGCCAGCAGCCAAGTACCGGATGAGCAGTTCTTC. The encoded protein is CASSQVPDEQFF.

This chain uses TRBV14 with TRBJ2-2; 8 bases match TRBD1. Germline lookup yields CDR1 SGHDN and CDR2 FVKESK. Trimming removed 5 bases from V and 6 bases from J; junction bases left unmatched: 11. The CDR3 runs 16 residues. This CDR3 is CASSVWGRGRSGELFF. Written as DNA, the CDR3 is TGTGCCAGCAGCGTGTGGGGCAGGGGGCGTTCCGGGGAGCTGTTTTTT. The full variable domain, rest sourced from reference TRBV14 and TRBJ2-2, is EAGVTQFPSHSVIEKGQTVTLRCDPISGHDNLYWYRRVMGKEIKFLLHFVKESKQDESGMPNNRFLAERTGGTYSTLKVQPAELEDSGVYFCASSVWGRGRSGELFFGEGSRLTVL.

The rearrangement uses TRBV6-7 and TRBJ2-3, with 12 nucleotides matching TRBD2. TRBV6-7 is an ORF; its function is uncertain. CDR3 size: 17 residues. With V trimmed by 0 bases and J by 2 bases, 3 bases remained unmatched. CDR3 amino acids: CASSYSASGRDTDTQYF. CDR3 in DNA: TGTGCCAGCAGTTACTCGGCTAGCGGGAGGGACACAGATACGCAGTATTTT.

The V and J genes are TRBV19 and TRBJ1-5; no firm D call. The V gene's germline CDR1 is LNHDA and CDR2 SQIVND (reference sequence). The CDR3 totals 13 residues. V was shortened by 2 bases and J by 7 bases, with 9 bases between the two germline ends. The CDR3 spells CASSIRSRQPQHF. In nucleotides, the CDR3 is TGTGCCAGTAGTATAAGGAGTCGGCAGCCCCAGCATTTT.

This CDR3 is CASSEPGQNHYEQYF. Here the CDR3 DNA reads TGTGCCAGCAGTGAACCGGGACAGAACCACTACGAGCAGTACTTC. The chain joins TRBV6-1 to TRBJ2-7; 7 positions match TRBD1. The CDR3 contains 15 residues. Germline V gives CDR1 MNHNS, CDR2 SASEGT. J lost 3 bases, V lost 2 bases, and 7 bases had no gene match.

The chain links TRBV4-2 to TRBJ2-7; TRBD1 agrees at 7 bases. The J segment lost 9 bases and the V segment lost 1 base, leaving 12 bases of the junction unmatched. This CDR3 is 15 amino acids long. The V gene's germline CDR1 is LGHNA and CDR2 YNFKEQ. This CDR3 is CASSQGGGAFLGQYF. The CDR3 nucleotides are TGTGCCAGCAGCCAAGGAGGGGGCGCTTTTTTGGGGCAGTACTTC.

CDR3 in DNA: TGTGCCACCCTACAGGGTGTTGAAGCTTTCTTT. Its protein is CATLQGVEAFF. The V gene is TRBV28, the J gene TRBJ1-1, with a possible D match to TRBD1 (6 bases). Germline V gene data show CDR1 as MDHEN and CDR2 as SYDVKM. The CDR3 sequence is 11 residues long. With 10 bases removed from V and 7 bases from J, the gap between germline ends came to 13 bases.

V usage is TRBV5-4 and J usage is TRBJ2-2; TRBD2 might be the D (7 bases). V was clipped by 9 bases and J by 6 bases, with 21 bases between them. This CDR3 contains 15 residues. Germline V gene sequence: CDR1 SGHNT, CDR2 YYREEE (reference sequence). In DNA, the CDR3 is TGTGCCACTTCTAGCGGACAGCTAGTTTCCGGGGAGCTGTTTTTT. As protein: CATSSGQLVSGELFF.

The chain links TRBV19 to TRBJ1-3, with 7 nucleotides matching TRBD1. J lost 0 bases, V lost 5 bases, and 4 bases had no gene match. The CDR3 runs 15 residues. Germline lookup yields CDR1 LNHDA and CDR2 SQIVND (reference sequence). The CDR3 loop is CASSVQGNSGNTIYF. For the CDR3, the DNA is TGTGCCAGTAGTGTACAGGGGAACTCTGGAAACACCATATATTTT.

In DNA form, the CDR3 reads TGTGCCAGCAGTCAAGGGGGTGAGCAGTTCTTC. It yields the protein CASSQGGEQFF. V gene TRBV6-2 or TRBV6-3 combines with J gene TRBJ2-1; D possibly corresponds to TRBD1 (6 bases). Germline CDR1 and CDR2: MNHEY and SVGEGT. The V end lost 5 bases, the J end lost 9 bases, and 8 bases lay between the germline ends. The CDR3 totals 11 residues.

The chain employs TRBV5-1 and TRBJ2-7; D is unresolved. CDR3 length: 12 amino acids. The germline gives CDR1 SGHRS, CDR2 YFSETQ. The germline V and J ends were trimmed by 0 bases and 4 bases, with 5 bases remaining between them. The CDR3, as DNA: TGCGCCAGCAGCTTGGGTCGGTACGAGCAGTACTTC. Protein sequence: CASSLGRYEQYF.

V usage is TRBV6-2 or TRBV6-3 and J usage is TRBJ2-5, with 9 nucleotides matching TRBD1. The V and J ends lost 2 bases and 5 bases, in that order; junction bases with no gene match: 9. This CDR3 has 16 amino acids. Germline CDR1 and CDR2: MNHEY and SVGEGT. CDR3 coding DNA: TGTGCCAGCAGTTACAGTACAGGGGGCGTAGAGGAGACCCAGTACTTC. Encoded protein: CASSYSTGGVEETQYF.

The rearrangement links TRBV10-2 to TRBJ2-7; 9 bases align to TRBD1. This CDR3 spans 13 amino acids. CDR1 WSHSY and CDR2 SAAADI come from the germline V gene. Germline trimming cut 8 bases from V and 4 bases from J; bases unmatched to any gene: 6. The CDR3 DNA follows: TGCGCCAGCTGGGGGACAGGGATGTACGAGCAGTACTTC. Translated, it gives CASWGTGMYEQYF.

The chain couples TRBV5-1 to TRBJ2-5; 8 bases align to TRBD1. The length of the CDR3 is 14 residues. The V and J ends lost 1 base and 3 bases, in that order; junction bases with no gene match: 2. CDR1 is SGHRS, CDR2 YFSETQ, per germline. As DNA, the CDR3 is TGCGCCAGCAGCTTGCAGACAGGGGAAGAGACCCAGTACTTC. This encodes CASSLQTGEETQYF.

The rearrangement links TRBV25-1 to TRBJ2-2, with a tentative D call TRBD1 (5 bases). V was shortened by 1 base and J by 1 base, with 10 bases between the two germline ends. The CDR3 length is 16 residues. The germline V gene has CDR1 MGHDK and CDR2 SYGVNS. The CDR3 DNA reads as TGTGCCAGCAGTGAATGGGGCAGGCGGAACACCGGGGAGCTGTTTTTT. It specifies CASSEWGRRNTGELFF.

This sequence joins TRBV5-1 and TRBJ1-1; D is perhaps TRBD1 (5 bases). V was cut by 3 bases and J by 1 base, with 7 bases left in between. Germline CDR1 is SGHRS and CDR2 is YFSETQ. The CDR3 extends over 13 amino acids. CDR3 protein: CASSSGQNTEAFF. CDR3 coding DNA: TGCGCCAGCAGCTCAGGACAGAACACTGAAGCTTTCTTT.

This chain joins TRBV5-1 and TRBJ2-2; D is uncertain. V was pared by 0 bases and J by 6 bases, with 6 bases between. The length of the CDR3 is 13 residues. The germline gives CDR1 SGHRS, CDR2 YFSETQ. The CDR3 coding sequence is TGCGCCAGCAGCTTGGGTCCAGCCGGGGAGCTGTTTTTT. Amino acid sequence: CASSLGPAGELFF.

This CDR3 is CASITTRGSGTEAFF. The DNA for the CDR3 is TGTGCCAGTATTACCACCCGGGGTAGCGGCACTGAAGCTTTCTTT. V is TRBV19 and J is TRBJ1-1; D unresolved. This CDR3 has 15 amino acids. The V end lost 7 bases, the J end lost 4 bases, and 19 bases lay between the germline ends. CDR1 and CDR2 from the germline V gene are LNHDA and SQIVND (reference sequence).

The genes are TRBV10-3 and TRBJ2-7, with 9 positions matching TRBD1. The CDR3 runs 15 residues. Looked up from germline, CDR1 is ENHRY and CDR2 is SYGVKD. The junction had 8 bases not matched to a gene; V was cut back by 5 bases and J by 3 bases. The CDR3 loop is CAISPPPGQGYEQYF. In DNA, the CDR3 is TGTGCCATCAGTCCCCCTCCGGGACAGGGCTACGAGCAGTACTTC.

CDR3 loop: CASSSQRREQYF. The CDR3 nucleotides read TGCGCCAGCAGCTCCCAGAGGCGCGAGCAGTACTTC. This sequence joins TRBV5-1 and TRBJ2-7; unclear D gene. Germline lookup yields CDR1 SGHRS and CDR2 YFSETQ. This CDR3 region has 12 residues. V shed 3 bases and J shed 6 bases, with 10 bases lying between them.

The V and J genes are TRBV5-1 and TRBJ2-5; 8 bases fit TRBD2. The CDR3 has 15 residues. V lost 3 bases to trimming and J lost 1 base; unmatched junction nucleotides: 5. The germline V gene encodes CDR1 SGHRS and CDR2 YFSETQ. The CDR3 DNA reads TGCGCCAGCAGCTCGGGAGGGTCGATCCAAGAGACCCAGTACTTC. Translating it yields CASSSGGSIQETQYF.